This TCR beta chain was recovered during a study of cytomegalovirus exposure and HLA in healthy donors. Points on this clone: Its antigen is undetermined. The sample carries other DNA sequences with the same CDR3.

General study findings and limits: Researchers reported from a later analysis that most CMV-associated TCR beta chains appeared HLA-restricted. Data from an earlier analysis indicated that most TCR beta V segments were productive either about 90% or about 30% of the time. When a later analysis compared HLA-associated TCR beta chains with equally common others, the HLA-associated chains turned out to be more clonally expanded and to have lower generation probabilities. With later analysis, a missense DCLRE1C variant became linked to TCR beta V- and J-gene trimming.

PCR primers comprised 60 Vbeta and 13 Jbeta primers. The method was immunoSEQ multiplex PCR; TCRdb's version includes in-frame clones alone and lacks a portion of them. The repertoire holds 100,000 to 150,000 clones, with over 75% as singletons. The source material was PBMCs. This receptor was obtained from a woman between 18 and 30 years old in good health and CMV-seronegative.

CDR3 residues: CASSRTSGSYNEQFF. Here the CDR3 DNA reads TGTGCCAGCAGCCGGACTAGCGGGTCCTACAATGAGCAGTTCTTC. The chain carries TRBV11-2 and TRBJ2-1, with 11 bases identical to TRBD2. The CDR3 covers 15 residues. Germline lookup yields CDR1 SGHAT and CDR2 FQNNGV. V dropped 5 bases and J dropped 1; count of bases not matched to a gene: 1.